A single sample is the source of the 4 T cell receptor beta chains below, sequenced in a study of OX40 agonist ivuxolimab in advanced cancers. Clones were read by immunoSEQ multiplex PCR, and TCRdb kept only the in-frame ones, dropping some. The sample shows about 28,000 clones, roughly 80% of them seen only once. The sequences come from CD4+ or CD8+ T cells sorted from blood, collected in a trial of the OX40 agonist ivuxolimab. The receptors derive from an adult with an advanced solid tumor such as melanoma, head and neck, liver or kidney cancer.

The rearrangement joins TRBV6-6 to TRBJ2-3; D is perhaps TRBD2 (6 bases). The CDR3 contains 13 residues. V was trimmed by 4 bases and J by 6 bases, leaving 11 bases between them. The germline CDR1 and CDR2 sequences are MNHNY and SVGAGI (reference sequence). The CDR3 DNA reads as TGTGCCAGCAGTTCAGGCCGGGGGGATACGCAGTATTTT. Amino acid sequence: CASSSGRGDTQYF.

The chain links TRBV19 to TRBJ1-5; D perhaps matches TRBD1 (6 bases). The CDR3 is 16 amino acids. CDR1 and CDR2 (germline): LNHDA, SQIVND (reference sequence). Trimming shortened V by 6 bases and J by 1 base, and 16 bases separated the two germline ends. The chain's CDR3 is CASRGGRQKSNQPQHF. As DNA, the CDR3 is TGTGCCAGTAGGGGGGGCAGGCAAAAGAGCAATCAGCCCCAGCATTTT.

This chain connects TRBV7-6 to TRBJ2-7; no definite D call. This CDR3 has 11 amino acids. The germline V and J ends were trimmed by 4 bases and 5 bases, with 6 bases remaining between them. CDR1 and CDR2 from the germline V gene are SGHVS and FNYEAQ. CDR3 bases: TGTGCCAGCAGCTGGTCGGACGAGCAGTACTTC. The encoded protein is CASSWSDEQYF.

The chain carries TRBV7-2 and TRBJ2-5; 15 bases are shared with TRBD2. J lost 5 bases, V lost 5 bases, and 9 bases had no gene match. The CDR3 consists of 17 residues. CDR1 is SGHTA and CDR2 is FQGNSA in the germline V gene. The DNA of the CDR3 is TGTGCCAGCAGCACAGGGACTAGCGGGGGGTGGAAGGAGACCCAGTACTTC. This sequence encodes CASSTGTSGGWKETQYF.